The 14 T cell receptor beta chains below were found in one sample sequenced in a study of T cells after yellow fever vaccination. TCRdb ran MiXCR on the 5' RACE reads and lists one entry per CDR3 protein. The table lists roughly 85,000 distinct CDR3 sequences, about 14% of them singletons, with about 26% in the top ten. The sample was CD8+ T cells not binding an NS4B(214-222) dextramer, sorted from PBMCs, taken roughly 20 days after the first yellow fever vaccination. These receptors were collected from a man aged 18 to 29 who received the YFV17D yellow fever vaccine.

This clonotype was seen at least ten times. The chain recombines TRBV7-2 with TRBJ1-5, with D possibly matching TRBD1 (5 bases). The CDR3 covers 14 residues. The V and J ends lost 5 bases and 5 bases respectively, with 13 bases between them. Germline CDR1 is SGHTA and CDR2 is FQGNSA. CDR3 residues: CASSMFDSDQPQHF. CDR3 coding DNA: TGTGCCAGCAGCATGTTCGACAGCGATCAGCCCCAGCATTTT.

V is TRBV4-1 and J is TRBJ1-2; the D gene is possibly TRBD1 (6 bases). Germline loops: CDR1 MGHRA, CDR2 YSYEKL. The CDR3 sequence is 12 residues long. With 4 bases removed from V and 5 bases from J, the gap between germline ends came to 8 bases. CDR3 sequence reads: CASSPQGYGYTF. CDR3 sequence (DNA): TGCGCCAGCAGCCCACAGGGTTATGGCTACACCTTC.

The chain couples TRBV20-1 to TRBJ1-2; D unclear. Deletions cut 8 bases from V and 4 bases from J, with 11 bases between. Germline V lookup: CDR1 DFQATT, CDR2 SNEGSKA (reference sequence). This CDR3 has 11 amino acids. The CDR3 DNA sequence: TGCAGTACCGGTAAAGGCTATGGCTACACCTTC. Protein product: CSTGKGYGYTF.

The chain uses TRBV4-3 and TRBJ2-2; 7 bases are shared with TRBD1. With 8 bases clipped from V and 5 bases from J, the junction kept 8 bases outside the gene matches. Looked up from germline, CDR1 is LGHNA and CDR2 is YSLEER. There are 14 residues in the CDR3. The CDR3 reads CASSTGSSTGELFF. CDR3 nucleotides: TGCGCCAGCTCGACAGGGAGTAGTACCGGGGAGCTGTTTTTT.

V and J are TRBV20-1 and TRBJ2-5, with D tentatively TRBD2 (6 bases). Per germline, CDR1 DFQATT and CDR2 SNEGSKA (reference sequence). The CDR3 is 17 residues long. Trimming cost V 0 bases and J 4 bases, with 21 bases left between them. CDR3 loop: CSARDLGTSLGRETQYF. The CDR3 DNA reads TGCAGTGCTAGAGATCTTGGAACTAGCTTGGGAAGAGAGACCCAGTACTTC.

In nucleotides, the CDR3 is TGTGCCAGCAGTCAGACAGAAGGGGGGCATTTCGCTGGGGCCAACGTCCTGACTTTC. Translated, it gives CASSQTEGGHFAGANVLTF. The rearrangement links TRBV6-1 to TRBJ2-6; D could derive from TRBD1 or TRBD2 (6 bases each). The CDR3 extends over 19 amino acids. Trimming pared 5 bases from V and 2 bases from J, leaving 22 bases between. Germline loops: CDR1 MNHNS, CDR2 SASEGT.

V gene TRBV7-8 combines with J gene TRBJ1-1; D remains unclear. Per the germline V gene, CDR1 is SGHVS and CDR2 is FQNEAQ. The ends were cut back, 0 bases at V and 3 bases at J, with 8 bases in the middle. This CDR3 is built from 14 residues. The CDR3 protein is CASSLALGYTEAFF. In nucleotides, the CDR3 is TGTGCCAGCAGCTTAGCTCTTGGGTACACTGAAGCTTTCTTT. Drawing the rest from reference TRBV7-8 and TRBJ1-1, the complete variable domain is GAGVSQSPRYKVAKRGQDVALRCDPISGHVSLFWYQQALGQGPEFLTYFQNEAQLDKSGLPSDRFFAERPEGSVSTLKIQRTQQEDSAVYLCASSLALGYTEAFFGQGTRLTVV.

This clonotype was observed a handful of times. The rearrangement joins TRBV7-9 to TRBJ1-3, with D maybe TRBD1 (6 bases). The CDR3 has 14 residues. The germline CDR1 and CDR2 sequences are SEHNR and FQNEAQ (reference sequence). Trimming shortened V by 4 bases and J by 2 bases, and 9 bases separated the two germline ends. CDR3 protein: CASSSTGTGNTIYF. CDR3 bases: TGTGCCAGCAGCTCGACAGGAACTGGAAACACCATATATTTT.

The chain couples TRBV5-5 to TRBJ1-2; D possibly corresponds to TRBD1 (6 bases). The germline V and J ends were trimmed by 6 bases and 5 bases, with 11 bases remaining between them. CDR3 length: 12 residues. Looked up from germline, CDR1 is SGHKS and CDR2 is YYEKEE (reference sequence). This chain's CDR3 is CASTIGQYGYTF. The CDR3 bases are TGTGCCAGCACCATCGGACAGTATGGCTACACCTTC.

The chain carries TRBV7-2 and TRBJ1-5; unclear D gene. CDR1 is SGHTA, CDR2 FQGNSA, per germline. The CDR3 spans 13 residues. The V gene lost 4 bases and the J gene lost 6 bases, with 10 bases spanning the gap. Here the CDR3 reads CASSSSPGQPQHF. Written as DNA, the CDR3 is TGTGCCAGCAGCTCAAGCCCGGGTCAGCCCCAGCATTTT. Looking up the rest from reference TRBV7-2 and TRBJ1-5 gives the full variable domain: GAGVSQSPSNKVTEKGKDVELRCDPISGHTALYWYRQSLGQGLEFLIYFQGNSAPDKSGLPSDRFSAERTGGSVSTLTIQRTQQEDSAVYLCASSSSPGQPQHFGDGTRLSIL.

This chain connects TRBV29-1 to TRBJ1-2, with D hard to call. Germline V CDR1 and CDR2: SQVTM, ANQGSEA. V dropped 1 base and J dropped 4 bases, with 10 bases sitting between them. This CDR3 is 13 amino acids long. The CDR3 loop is CSVEVGGSYGYTF. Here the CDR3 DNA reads TGCAGCGTTGAAGTAGGCGGCAGCTATGGCTACACCTTC.

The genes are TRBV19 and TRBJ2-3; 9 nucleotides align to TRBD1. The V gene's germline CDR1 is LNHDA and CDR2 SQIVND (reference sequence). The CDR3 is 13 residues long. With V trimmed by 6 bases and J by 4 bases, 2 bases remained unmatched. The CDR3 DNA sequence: TGTGCCAGTAGGCGGGACAGGGCAGATACGCAGTATTTT. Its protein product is CASRRDRADTQYF.

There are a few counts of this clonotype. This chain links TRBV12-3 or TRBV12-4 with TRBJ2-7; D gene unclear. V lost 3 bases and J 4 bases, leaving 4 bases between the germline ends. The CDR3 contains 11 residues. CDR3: CASSLVYEQYF. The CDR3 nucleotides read TGTGCCAGCAGTTTGGTTTACGAGCAGTACTTC.

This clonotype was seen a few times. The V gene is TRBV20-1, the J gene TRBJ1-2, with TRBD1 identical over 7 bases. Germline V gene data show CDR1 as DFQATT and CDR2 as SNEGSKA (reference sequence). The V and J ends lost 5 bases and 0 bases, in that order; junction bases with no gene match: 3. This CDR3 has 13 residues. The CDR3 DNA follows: TGCAGTGCTTCCGGGACAGCTAACTATGGCTACACCTTC. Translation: CSASGTANYGYTF.